A single TCR beta chain is shown here with its context. Its specific antigen is unknown. It has no much larger one-base neighbor in the sample; base qualities were not kept. These data come from a study of shared clonotypes between healthy human individuals (dated by TCRdb to the early 2020s). At the level of the whole study: A couple of women and a few men aged 18 to 49 years were included in the cohort. Libraries were prepared and TCR repertoires were sequenced by different laboratories using diverse techniques, in order to increase sequencing depth and limit assay-specific biases. The study deeply sequenced blood TCR repertoires of about 5 healthy adults to estimate repertoire size and the extent of clonotype sharing between individuals. Between about 0.8 and 9 billion PBMCs per donor were obtained by leukapheresis.

The donors were healthy, HIV-negative adults who had no recently reported acute infections or vaccinations. All donors were Caucasian adults living in Nashville, Tennessee, USA. For unsorted samples, 80 million to 100 million PBMCs were counted, and genomic DNA was extracted using the QIAamp DNA Blood Mini kit. Blood was obtained by leukapheresis, after which PBMCs were separated by Ficoll-Histopaque density gradient centrifugation and cryopreserved in liquid nitrogen vapor phase. Beyond this particular receptor, the publication reports: Pairwise subsampling led to the expectation that sequencing depth would affect the degree of clonotype sharing among donors. Because the study included a small number of donors, the genetic and exposure-history diversity represented was limited. Sampling was restricted to blood, and TCR repertoires in tissue are likely to differ from TCR repertoires in blood.

Using the deep immunoSEQ assay, TCR CDR3 regions were amplified from genomic DNA by multiplex PCR. Genomic DNA extracted from each cell subset was distributed evenly over all wells of several immunoSEQ 96-well plates, and each plate served as one replicate. Each replicate PCR for unsorted PBMC received about 0.3 ug genomic DNA, equal to 25,000 to 35,000 T cell genomes. Ten immunoSEQ deep assay plates were used to sequence the unsorted PBMC genomic DNA. The purified libraries were quantified using a Qubit 3.0 fluorometer, sized with a Bioanalyzer 2100, and then quantified again using the KAPA Library Quantification kit. Every immunoSEQ 96-well plate was sequenced on a separate single-read 150-cycle Illumina NextSeq 550 flow cell. Per the source publication's procedure: The immunoSEQ output contained only junctional sequences without quality scores, so filtering could not match that applied to full-length reads. Sequences were annotated with PyIR, a Python wrapper for IgBLAST v1.9, and V/J genes and CDR3 were assigned using IMGT germline references. Reads were filtered out if the reads had weak V/J assignments (E-value above 1e-6), no CDR3, stop codons, out-of-frame junctions, or ambiguous translated residues. A V3J clonotype was defined by an identical inferred V gene, J gene, and CDR3 amino acid sequence. To compute the percentage overlap between repertoires, the number of shared unique clonotypes was divided by the size of the smaller repertoire. RTK rarefaction, the Chao1 estimator, and Recon v2.1 estimates of unobserved clonotypes were used to assess repertoire richness. In its TCRdb copy, this immuneACCESS table keeps in-frame sequences only and misses some clones. Where compared with another copy, unresolved V genes explain less than half of these, and the others have no known cause. The V and J calls and clone size come from that table; D and trimming were worked out from the DNA. The sample table contains hundreds of thousands of clones; only one count was recorded for 70% to 80% of them. The ten largest clonotypes hold roughly 13% of the sample.

The sample taken for sequencing was PBMCs. The source of this sequence is a woman in her thirties or forties in good health. Some clones in this sample may be carry-over from other donors' samples.

This receptor carries the CDR3 CAISESSGRDTQYF. The DNA sequence reads TGTGCCATCAGTGAGTCGAGCGGGAGGGACACGCAGTATTTT. The chain employs TRBV10-3 and TRBJ2-3; the junction holds 10 bases that match TRBD2. The CDR3 has 14 amino acids, counting the end cysteine and phenylalanine. CDR3 DNA only is kept here, 42 bases in frame from base 1. CDR1 is given as ENHRY and CDR2 as SYGVKD, both from the germline V gene. V loses 0 bases at its end and J loses 9 bases; junction bases beyond the gene matches: 3.